This T cell receptor (beta chain) emerged from a study of T cell repertoires in cytomegalovirus infection. As for the study in general: TCR beta signatures that were public indicated CMV infection and matching HLA type.

This clonotype was found many times. Its antigen is as yet unknown. Study conclusions and caveats: What dominated the ex vivo response were HLA-C-restricted CMV-specific TCR beta clonotypes. Adding up the frequency of public TCR beta families identified people who carried CMV plus the relevant HLA.

The length of the CDR3 is 14 residues. Deletions cut 2 bases from V and 8 bases from J, with 13 bases between. CDR1 is SGHTA and CDR2 is FQGNSA in the germline V gene. From the reads, TCRdb called clonotypes with MiXCR, one entry per CDR3 protein. Altogether approximately 190,000 distinct CDR3 sequences are present, about a tenth being singletons, with the ten largest covering about 4.6%. Sequencing used PBMCs. The receptor was derived from a human donor in good health (CMV status not recorded). Some clones in this sample may be carry-over from other donors' samples. The chain couples TRBV7-2 to TRBJ2-1; D gene uncertain. CDR3 coding DNA: TGTGCCAGCAGCTTACAGCGTGAGGTCGATGAGCAGTTCTTC. Translating it yields CASSLQREVDEQFF.